This TCR beta chain was identified during a study of cytomegalovirus exposure and HLA in healthy donors. The PCR was carried out with 60 Vbeta primers and 13 Jbeta primers. TCRdb keeps only in-frame clones here, not all; method: immunoSEQ multiplex PCR. The data contain more than 250,000 clones, about 87% of them singletons. In germline, CDR1 is SGHDT, CDR2 YYEEEE. Deletions cut 0 bases from V and 2 bases from J, with 15 bases between. CDR3 length: 17 residues. About this clone itself: What it binds is not known.

Study-wide points: TCR beta chains associated with HLA were, in a later analysis, more clonally expanded than equally common others. Altogether, some 170 TCR beta chains were recorded as cytomegalovirus-associated.

This chain joins TRBV5-6 and TRBJ1-3; the D gene is possibly TRBD1 (5 bases). The sequence was collected from a woman under 30 in good health and CMV-seronegative. Input material: PBMCs. CDR3 DNA sequence: TGTGCCAGCAGCTTGGCCCTGGGGCGGAACACTGGAAACACCATATATTTT. Translating gives CASSLALGRNTGNTIYF.